This T cell receptor (beta chain) came from a study of blood T cell repertoires in COVID-19. This clone was found once. From germline, CDR1 is MDHEN and CDR2 SYDVKM. This CDR3 has 15 residues. Trimming pared 9 bases from V and 5 bases from J, leaving 21 bases between. Generated by immunoSEQ multiplex PCR, the TCRdb table keeps only in-frame clones and is missing some. The sample lists about 100,000 clones, around 84% occurring once. The chain is built from TRBV28 and TRBJ2-3; D is perhaps TRBD1 (6 bases). Sequencing was performed on peripheral blood. The source of this sequence is a man in his fifties or sixties with active or convalescent COVID-19. As DNA, the CDR3 is TGTGCCAGTCAGGACAGAGCCATTTCGGGAGATACGCAGTATTTT. Amino acids: CASQDRAISGDTQYF.